What follows describes a single T cell receptor beta chain. This sample stems from a study of shared clonotypes between healthy human individuals. The CDR3 extends over 16 amino acids. V shed 6 bases, J shed 4 bases, and the junction held 9 bases outside the gene matches. CDR1 is MGHDK, CDR2 SYGVNS, per germline. In the naive CD8 group, cells lacked CD45RO and were positively selected for CCR7, so terminally differentiated effector memory CD45RA+ cells were left out. Measured with immunoSEQ multiplex PCR; TCRdb has only the in-frame clones, and not every one. The sample has roughly 850,000 clones; around 96% are singletons.

The chain uses TRBV25-1 and TRBJ2-1, with 10 bases lining up with TRBD2. Sample: naive CD8+ T cells sorted from blood. The TCR was taken from a man in his thirties or forties in good health. The DNA for the CDR3 is TGTGCCAGCAGGGGAATAGGGACTAGCGATTACAATGAGCAGTTCTTC. Translating it yields CASRGIGTSDYNEQFF. Complete variable domain (other parts from reference TRBV25-1 and TRBJ2-1): EADIYQTPRYLVIGTGKKITLECSQTMGHDKMYWYQQDPGMELHLIHYSYGVNSTEKGDLSSESTVSRIRTEHFPLTLESARPSHTSQYLCASRGIGTSDYNEQFFGPGTRLTVL.